Listed below are T cell receptor beta chains from one sample, sequenced in a study of blood T cell repertoires in COVID-19. The data were produced by immunoSEQ multiplex PCR, yet TCRdb's version contains in-frame clones alone and is incomplete. The data hold about 110,000 clones, with about 83% observed a single time. Source material: peripheral blood. These receptors were taken from a woman aged 70 to 79 with acute or convalescent COVID-19. CDR3s include the opening cysteine and the closing phenylalanine or tryptophan. The D gene is left open where the match is weak. Size tells how often a clone was seen (once, few, many) or the class of an expanded clone, and some rows leave it out.

v_gene	j_gene	abundance	d_gene	CDR3nt	CDR3aa
TRBV27	TRBJ1-3	.	.	TGTGCCAGCAGTTTCGGTACCGGAAACACCATATATTTT	CASSFGTGNTIYF
TRBV30	TRBJ2-5	.	.	TGTGCCTGGATAGGGGGAGGGAGGCAGACCCAGTACTTC	CAWIGGGRQTQYF
TRBV6-5	TRBJ2-5	.	TRBD1	TGTGCCAGCAGTACAGGGGGCGGGGGCGTGGAGACCCAGTACTTC	CASSTGGGGVETQYF
TRBV18	TRBJ1-2	.	.	TGTGCCAGCTCAACTCAAGGACAGCAATCACCGTATGGCTACACCTTC	CASSTQGQQSPYGYTF
TRBV7-2	TRBJ2-2	.	TRBD2	TGTGCCAGCAGCTTAAGCGGTCTAGCGGGGGAAACCGGGGAGCTGTTTTTT	CASSLSGLAGETGELFF
TRBV24-1	TRBJ1-1	.	TRBD1	TGTGCCACTCGGACAGGGGTGAACACTGAAGCTTTCTTT	CATRTGVNTEAFF
TRBV5-5	TRBJ1-5	.	TRBD1	TGTGCCAGCAGCTTGGTCGTCGGGACAGGTAATCAGCCCCAGCATTTT	CASSLVVGTGNQPQHF
TRBV7-3	TRBJ1-1	.	TRBD1	TGTGCCAGCAGCCGACAGGGTGGGGTGACTGAAGCTTTCTTT	CASSRQGGVTEAFF
TRBV9	TRBJ2-3	.	TRBD1	TGTGCCAGCAGCGCCCAGGACAGGGGGAAAGTGTATTTT	CASSAQDRGKVYF
TRBV28	TRBJ1-3	.	.	TGTGCCAGCAGACCCCCACAGGGAAACACCATATATTTT	CASRPPQGNTIYF
TRBV6-5	TRBJ2-7	.	TRBD2	TGTGCCAGCCGGACTAGCGGCTACGAGCAGTACTTC	CASRTSGYEQYF
TRBV7-9	TRBJ2-7	.	.	TGTGCCAGCAGCAGGACTACCGAGCAGTACTTC	CASSRTTEQYF
TRBV2	TRBJ1-6	.	.	TGTGCCAGCGTCATGCAGCGCTCCTATAATTCACCCCTCCACTTT	CASVMQRSYNSPLHF
TRBV2	TRBJ2-7	few	.	TGTGCCAGCAGTTACAGGGTATACGAGCAGTACTTC	CASSYRVYEQYF
TRBV5-6	TRBJ2-7	.	.	TGTGCCAGCACCCGGTCCCAGGGTTCTATCGAGCAGTACTTC	CASTRSQGSIEQYF
TRBV7-2	TRBJ2-7	.	TRBD1	TGTGCCAGCAGCTTAGCGGCGGGACAGGAGTACGAGCAGTACTTC	CASSLAAGQEYEQYF
TRBV9	TRBJ2-7	.	.	TGTGCCAGCAGTGCAGGGACTGGCCCCTACGAGCAGTACTTC	CASSAGTGPYEQYF
TRBV9	TRBJ1-1	.	.	TGTGCCAGCAGCACCCGACAGAACACTGAAGCTTTCTTT	CASSTRQNTEAFF
TRBV12-3/TRBV12-4	TRBJ2-2	.	TRBD1	TGTGCCAGCCAGAACAGGGGAACCGGGGAGCTGTTTTTT	CASQNRGTGELFF
TRBV3-1/TRBV3-2	TRBJ2-7	.	.	TGTGCCAGTGCCCCCAGCTCCTACGAGCAGTACTTC	CASAPSSYEQYF
TRBV29-1	TRBJ1-1	once	.	TGCAGCGCCGGGTACACTGAAGCTTTCTTT	CSAGYTEAFF
TRBV11-3	TRBJ2-3	.	.	TGTGCCAGCAGCTTAGGAAGACAGGAAAGCACAGATACGCAGTATTTT	CASSLGRQESTDTQYF
TRBV6-1	TRBJ2-7	.	TRBD2	TGTGCCAGCAGTGACCTGGGACTAGCGGGAGTGGACGAGCAGTACTTC	CASSDLGLAGVDEQYF
TRBV3-1/TRBV3-2	TRBJ1-3	.	.	TGTGCCAGCAGCCCCAGCGGCAGAAACACCATATATTTT	CASSPSGRNTIYF
TRBV6-5	TRBJ2-1	.	TRBD2	TGTGCCAGCAGTCCTAGCGGGAATGCCTGGAATGAGCAGTTCTTC	CASSPSGNAWNEQFF
TRBV19	TRBJ1-2	.	TRBD1	TGTGCCAGTACTCTGCGCCGGGGTCGACAGGGATTCCCGAACTATGGCTACACCTTC	CASTLRRGRQGFPNYGYTF
TRBV9	TRBJ2-1	once	TRBD1	TGTGCCAGCAGCGGGGACAGGGCGGTGGGTGAGCAGTTCTTC	CASSGDRAVGEQFF
TRBV18	TRBJ2-7	.	TRBD2	TGTGCCAGCTCACCACCGGGACTAGCGGGAGGAAGTTACGAGCAGTACTTC	CASSPPGLAGGSYEQYF
TRBV18	TRBJ1-2	.	TRBD1	TGTGCCAGCTCACCTCAGGGGGCGAACTATGGCTACACCTTC	CASSPQGANYGYTF
TRBV7-6	TRBJ2-7	.	.	TGTGCCAGCAGCTTAAGTCCACCCGGTAGCACAGCGGTGCAGTACTTC	CASSLSPPGSTAVQYF
TRBV7-8	TRBJ1-6	.	.	TGTGCCAGCAGCCTGAGTCTAAGCTCCTATAATTCACCCCTCCACTTT	CASSLSLSSYNSPLHF
TRBV7-6	TRBJ2-7	.	TRBD1	TGTGCCAGCAGTTCCGGACAGGGGGTTGCCTACGAGCAGTACTTC	CASSSGQGVAYEQYF
TRBV5-5	TRBJ1-2	few	TRBD1	TGTGCCAGCAGCCCACAGCCGGGACAGGGGGCGCAAGGCTACACCTTC	CASSPQPGQGAQGYTF
TRBV5-5	TRBJ1-2	few	TRBD1	TGTGCCAGCAGCTCACCTACAGGGGGGATCTATGGCTACACCTTC	CASSSPTGGIYGYTF
TRBV28	TRBJ2-1	.	TRBD2	TGTGCCAGCAGTTCCACTAGCGTTAGCTCCTACAATGAGCAGTTCTTC	CASSSTSVSSYNEQFF
TRBV19	TRBJ1-1	.	TRBD1	TGTGCCAGCACCCTCGACAGGGCCACTGAAGCTTTCTTT	CASTLDRATEAFF
TRBV11-2	TRBJ1-6	.	.	TGTGCCAGCACTGGAGGGGGGGGCGTCCCCTCACCCCTCCACTTT	CASTGGGGVPSPLHF
TRBV6-5	TRBJ1-4	.	TRBD1	TGTGCCAGCAGCAGGGGGCGAGGTGAAAAACTGTTTTTT	CASSRGRGEKLFF
TRBV7-8	TRBJ2-2	.	.	TGTGCCAGCAGCTTAGACTCACAGCTGAACACCGGGGAGCTGTTTTTT	CASSLDSQLNTGELFF
TRBV7-6	TRBJ2-2	.	TRBD2	TGTGCCAGCAGCTTAATTTCCAGCGGGGGTACATATGGGGAGCTGTTTTTT	CASSLISSGGTYGELFF
TRBV5-1	TRBJ2-1	.	.	TGCGCCAGCAGCAGTGGGGCGGAGCAGTTCTTC	CASSSGAEQFF
TRBV7-7	TRBJ1-1	.	.	TGTGCTAGCAGCTCACGGGTGGACACTGAAGCTTTCTTT	CASSSRVDTEAFF
TRBV7-9	TRBJ1-1	few	TRBD1	TGTGCCAGCAGCTTACGACAGGGGGCGGCTGAAGCTTTCTTT	CASSLRQGAAEAFF
TRBV18	TRBJ1-2	.	.	TGTGCCAGCTCACCACAGGGAGAGGGCTATGGCTACACCTTC	CASSPQGEGYGYTF
TRBV24-1	TRBJ1-2	.	TRBD1	TGTGCCACCAGTGCCCCCACGACAGGGGGCAGATATGGCTACACCTTC	CATSAPTTGGRYGYTF
TRBV10-3	TRBJ1-3	.	TRBD1	TGTGCCATCAGTTCGATCCGGGACAGCTCTGGAAACACCATATATTTT	CAISSIRDSSGNTIYF
TRBV9	TRBJ1-3	.	.	TGTGCCAGCAGCGTAGCCCCCGATGGCGCGGGGGCGCGAAACACCATATATTTT	CASSVAPDGAGARNTIYF
TRBV19	TRBJ2-5	.	.	TGTGCCAGTAAAAAAGGGGGGGGACAAGAGACCCAGTACTTC	CASKKGGGQETQYF
TRBV6-2/TRBV6-3	TRBJ2-7	.	TRBD2	TGTGCCAGCAGTCCGTCTCCGGGACTAGCGGCAGTTAGGTCCTACGAGCAGTACTTC	CASSPSPGLAAVRSYEQYF
TRBV7-2	TRBJ1-5	.	.	TGTGCCAGCAGCTTAAATGGAGGTCAGCCCCAGCATTTT	CASSLNGGQPQHF
TRBV29-1	TRBJ1-2	once	.	TGCAGCGTTGAAGATTTCGAGGGATCGCACTATGGCTACACCTTC	CSVEDFEGSHYGYTF
TRBV6-6	TRBJ1-6	.	.	TGTGCCAGCAGCAGGAGACGGGAAAATTCACCCCTCCACTTT	CASSRRRENSPLHF
TRBV3-1/TRBV3-2	TRBJ1-2	.	.	TGTGCCAGCAGCCAAGGGACCGGGGTCAAAACCGGCTATGGCTACACCTTC	CASSQGTGVKTGYGYTF